This is a list of T cell receptor beta chains from one sample in a study of vaccination effects on CD4 cells after COVID-19. The protocol was immunoSEQ multiplex PCR, while the TCRdb copy is restricted to in-frame clones and leaves out a portion. This table holds tens of thousands of clones, around four fifths found once. Their recognized antigens are unknown. This specimen was CD4+ T cells from PBMCs cultured with HCoV-NL63 spike peptides, taken after COVID-19 vaccination. The receptor set was obtained from a human donor who received a COVID-19 vaccine. Both conserved end residues are part of each CDR3. The D gene is left open where the match is weak. Not all rows give a size; the values are once, few, many and, for expanded clones, a class.

D gene | clone size | J gene | V gene | CDR3 DNA | CDR3 protein
- | few | TRBJ1-1 | TRBV5-4 | TGTGCCAGCAGCTTTTTATCAGGTGGAGGTGAAGCTTTCTTT | CASSFLSGGGEAFF
- | - | TRBJ1-2 | TRBV28 | TGTGCCAGCAGTTTGGGGACAACTAACTATGGCTACACCTTC | CASSLGTTNYGYTF
TRBD2 | once | TRBJ2-7 | TRBV18 | TGTGCCAGCTCACCAGGACTAGCGGGGTACGAGCAGTACTTC | CASSPGLAGYEQYF
- | - | TRBJ1-4 | TRBV2 | TGTGCCAGCAGTGAATTCCTCCGAGGAAAACTGTTTTTT | CASSEFLRGKLFF
- | few | TRBJ2-5 | TRBV5-4 | TGTGCCAGCAGCTTCACCGGGACCACCTTGAGCCAGTACTTC | CASSFTGTTLSQYF
- | few | TRBJ1-6 | TRBV5-8 | TGTGCCAGCAGCGGGGGACACCTTAATTCACCCCTCCACTTT | CASSGGHLNSPLHF
- | - | TRBJ2-7 | TRBV3-1/TRBV3-2 | TGTGCCAGCAGCGACACTAGTGCCTTTTACGAGCAGTACTTC | CASSDTSAFYEQYF
TRBD1 | - | TRBJ1-2 | TRBV6-1 | TGTGCCAGCAGTGAAAGACAGGGCGTACCTTATGGCTACACCTTC | CASSERQGVPYGYTF
- | - | TRBJ2-2 | TRBV24-1 | TGTGCCACCAGTGCCGGGACCACGTCCGAGGAGCTGTTTTTT | CATSAGTTSEELFF
- | - | TRBJ1-4 | TRBV28 | TGTGCCAGCAGACAACAGGGAGGTAATGAAAAACTGTTTTTT | CASRQQGGNEKLFF
- | - | TRBJ2-7 | TRBV2 | TGTGCCAGCAGCGAGACGGGGCCTGGCGAGCAGTACTTC | CASSETGPGEQYF
- | few | TRBJ1-5 | TRBV11-3 | TGTGCCAGCAGCCGAACGGGCAGGGGCCAGCCCCAGCATTTT | CASSRTGRGQPQHF
- | - | TRBJ2-7 | TRBV5-4 | TGTGCCAGCAGCTCGGGTCGGCTCTACGAGCAGTACTTC | CASSSGRLYEQYF
- | - | TRBJ1-1 | TRBV7-9 | TGTGCCAGCAGCTGGAGGGCCATGAACACTGAAGCTTTCTTT | CASSWRAMNTEAFF
- | - | TRBJ1-1 | TRBV24-1 | TGTGCCACCAGACCTCCCGGGACGGCGAACACTGAAGCTTTCTTT | CATRPPGTANTEAFF
TRBD1 | - | TRBJ2-5 | TRBV6-5 | TGTGCCATGCAAGCGGGCAGGGGGCGCCAAGAGACCCAGTACTTC | CAMQAGRGRQETQYF
- | once | TRBJ1-2 | TRBV28 | TGTGCCAGCAGCAAAGTAACCCCGCCGACAGAATCTAACTATGGCTACACCTTC | CASSKVTPPTESNYGYTF
- | - | TRBJ1-1 | TRBV2 | TGTGCCAGCAGTGCTCAGGGTCCCGAAGCTTTCTTT | CASSAQGPEAFF
- | - | TRBJ2-3 | TRBV19 | TGTGCCAGTAGTAACTCTCGTCGCACAGATACGCAGTATTTT | CASSNSRRTDTQYF
TRBD1 | - | TRBJ1-1 | TRBV5-1 | TGCGCCAGCAGCCCCACACAGGGGCGTAGGAACACTGAAGCTTTCTTT | CASSPTQGRRNTEAFF
TRBD1 | - | TRBJ1-1 | TRBV7-9 | TGTGCCAGCAGCCCACGCGGGACAGGGGGCGGCCACCTCAACACTGAAGCTTTCTTT | CASSPRGTGGGHLNTEAFF
TRBD1 | - | TRBJ2-2 | TRBV18 | TGTGCCAGCTCGCTCGGGACAGGAGAGAACACCGGGGAGCTGTTTTTT | CASSLGTGENTGELFF
- | - | TRBJ2-5 | TRBV2 | TGTGCCAGCAGCAGGGAAGAGACCCAGTACTTC | CASSREETQYF
TRBD1 | - | TRBJ2-1 | TRBV5-1 | TGCGCCAGCAGCTTAGTTGGACAGGGGGCGCTTAAATCCTACAATGAGCAGTTCTTC | CASSLVGQGALKSYNEQFF
- | - | TRBJ2-4 | TRBV6-2/TRBV6-3 | TGTGCCAGCAGCCCCCTCCGGGAAGGGGCCAAAAACATTCAGTACTTC | CASSPLREGAKNIQYF
- | - | TRBJ2-1 | TRBV11-1 | TGTGCCAGCAGCCTAGTATACGAAAGGGGGGGCAATGAGCAGTTCTTC | CASSLVYERGGNEQFF
- | - | TRBJ2-3 | TRBV11-2 | TGTGCCAGCAGCTCTAGCACAGATACGCAGTATTTT | CASSSSTDTQYF
TRBD1 | - | TRBJ2-7 | TRBV5-1 | TGCGCCAGCAGCTTGGGTGGGACAGCGAGCTCCTACGAGCAGTACTTC | CASSLGGTASSYEQYF
- | - | TRBJ1-4 | TRBV30 | TGTGCCTGGAGTGTCCGTTGGGGCCGAGGGGAGGAAGAAAAACTGTTTTTT | CAWSVRWGRGEEEKLFF
- | - | TRBJ1-1 | TRBV5-1 | TGCGCCAGCAGCTTGGGGACGGGGCAGGGTAACACTGAAGCTTTCTTT | CASSLGTGQGNTEAFF
- | - | TRBJ2-1 | TRBV5-5 | TGTGCCAGCAGCTCCCGACAGTACAATGAGCAGTTCTTC | CASSSRQYNEQFF
TRBD1 | - | TRBJ1-3 | TRBV4-3 | TGCGCCAGCAGCTTTTCGACAGCCGCAGGGGGGGGGAACACCATATATTTT | CASSFSTAAGGGNTIYF
- | few | TRBJ1-2 | TRBV7-9 | TGTGCCAGCAGCTTAGAGGAGGGCTACACCTTC | CASSLEEGYTF
TRBD1 | - | TRBJ2-5 | TRBV7-9 | TGTGCCAGCAGCCGACAGGGTCAAGAGACCCAGTACTTC | CASSRQGQETQYF
TRBD1 | - | TRBJ1-1 | TRBV29-1 | TGCAGCGTAATAAATCCGGGGGGGAGCGGAGGGGGCGCTTTCTTT | CSVINPGGSGGGAFF
TRBD1 | - | TRBJ2-5 | TRBV6-6 | TGTGCCAGCAGTCTGGACAGGGATAAAGAGACCCAGTACTTC | CASSLDRDKETQYF
- | - | TRBJ2-7 | TRBV10-1 | TGCGCCAGCAGTGACCTTCACGAGCAGTACTTC | CASSDLHEQYF
- | - | TRBJ1-5 | TRBV5-8 | TGTGCCAGCAGCCCTCTATCGGGAGGAGGGTCCGGTCAGCCCCAGCATTTT | CASSPLSGGGSGQPQHF
TRBD2 | - | TRBJ2-1 | TRBV9 | TGTGCCAGCAGCGTAGTAGGGCGGGGGGGCCTAAATGAGCAGTTCTTC | CASSVVGRGGLNEQFF
- | - | TRBJ1-1 | TRBV6-4 | TGTGCCAGCAGTGACGGAACCCGAACGGAAGCTTTCTTT | CASSDGTRTEAFF
TRBD2 | - | TRBJ2-2 | TRBV4-1 | TGCGCCAGCAGCCAAGATCGTGTAGCGGGAGGGCCGGACGGGGAGCTGTTTTTT | CASSQDRVAGGPDGELFF
TRBD1 | - | TRBJ2-5 | TRBV7-8 | TGTGCCAGCAGCCCTCTTAACAGGGGGCGAGAGACCCAGTACTTC | CASSPLNRGRETQYF
- | - | TRBJ1-1 | TRBV19 | TGTGCCAGTAGTCGGGCCACCCTGAACACTGAAGCTTTCTTT | CASSRATLNTEAFF
- | once | TRBJ2-3 | TRBV15 | TGTGCCACCAGCTCTCGACAGGCAGGGGTCGCAGATACGCAGTATTTT | CATSSRQAGVADTQYF
TRBD2 | - | TRBJ2-3 | TRBV9 | TGTGCCAGCAGCGTAGGGGGGAGGGCAGATACGCAGTATTTT | CASSVGGRADTQYF
- | - | TRBJ1-4 | TRBV28 | TGTGCCAGCAGTCTCACACTTCGAGAAAAACTGTTTTTT | CASSLTLREKLFF
- | - | TRBJ1-5 | TRBV28 | TGTGCCAGCAGCCCTAGGGGAGGGGGAAAGCCCCAGCATTTT | CASSPRGGGKPQHF
- | few | TRBJ2-2 | TRBV3-1/TRBV3-2 | TGTGCCAGCAGCCAAGAAGGGACGACGGGGACCGGGGAGCTGTTTTTT | CASSQEGTTGTGELFF
- | - | TRBJ1-5 | TRBV29-1 | TGCAGCGTTGCGGTCGGGGGCAATCAGCCCCAGCATTTT | CSVAVGGNQPQHF
- | - | TRBJ1-5 | TRBV7-2 | TGTGCCAGCAGCGTAGCTAACTATGGTCAGCCCCAGCATTTT | CASSVANYGQPQHF
- | few | TRBJ2-5 | TRBV11-3 | TGTGCCAGCAGCTTAAACTTGAGAGAGACCCAGTACTTC | CASSLNLRETQYF